This section outlines one T cell receptor beta chain sequence together with its context. Its antigen remains unknown. TCRdb's table, derived via immunoSEQ multiplex PCR, lists solely in-frame clones and lacks some. The table includes 68,000 or so clones, approximately 90% detected once. The CDR3 runs to 15 residues. V lost 6 bases and J lost 4; bases outside the gene matches: 10. Per germline, CDR1 LGHNA and CDR2 YNFKEQ. The entry originates in a study of cytomegalovirus exposure and HLA in healthy donors. As for the study in general: The 120 validation repertoires and the 666 first-cohort repertoires shared a platform, a later analysis reported.

Findings of the study overall: According to the study, some 160 TCR beta chains were cytomegalovirus-associated.

The material sequenced was PBMCs. The source of this sequence is a man younger than 35 in good health and CMV-seronegative. The chain employs TRBV4-2 and TRBJ2-7; the match to TRBD1 covers 9 bases. CDR3 DNA: TGTGCCAGCAGTCCCACCGGGACAGGGCATTACGAGCAGTACTTC. This gives the protein CASSPTGTGHYEQYF.